This T cell receptor (beta chain) comes out of a study of T cells in Graves' hyperthyroidism and ophthalmopathy. Absent ophthalmopathy progression within 18 months defined stable Graves' hyperthyroidism. The authors obtained PBMCs from over 8.5 ml of fresh peripheral blood. The investigators amplified TCR beta CDR3 regions from RNA transcripts. With the HTBI primer set, the TCR CDR3 went through a first round of RT-PCR. TCRdb re-called the multiplex PCR reads with MiXCR, one entry per CDR3 protein. The sample shows approximately 640,000 distinct CDR3 sequences, 15% to 20% of them seen only once. Study-wide results and limits: Clonotypes that were expanded in thyroid above 0.001 mostly appeared in blood too.

The V and J ends lost 4 bases and 0 bases, in that order; junction bases with no gene match: 6. Germline lookup yields CDR1 KGHSH and CDR2 LQKENI. CDR3 length: 16 amino acids. About this clonotype: The target antigen is unknown.

This sequence joins TRBV18 and TRBJ1-5; 7 bases are shared with TRBD1. What was sequenced was blood. This TCR was sampled from a man aged 50-60 years with Graves' hyperthyroidism. The CDR3 bases are TGTGCCAGCTCACGCGGACAGGCAGATAGCAATCAGCCCCAGCATTTT. Translation: CASSRGQADSNQPQHF. Together with reference TRBV18 and TRBJ1-5, the CDR3 gives the full variable domain: NAGVMQNPRHLVRRRGQEARLRCSPMKGHSHVYWYRQLPEEGLKFMVYLQKENIIDESGMPKERFSAEFPKEGPSILRIQQVVRGDSAAYFCASSRGQADSNQPQHFGDGTRLSIL.